The text below deals with one TCR beta chain. One entry per CDR3 protein, called by TCRdb with MiXCR from the 5' RACE reads. The data contain roughly 410,000 distinct CDR3 sequences, 20% to 25% of them singletons. This specimen comes from a study of T-cell memory formation after mild COVID-19. The CDR3 is 16 amino acids. V was cut by 0 bases and J by 4 bases, with 15 bases left in between. The germline CDR1 and CDR2 sequences are SGHRS and YFSETQ. The chain combines TRBV5-1 with TRBJ2-3; the D is unclear. The source is an adult woman who had mild COVID-19 (a few samples of this study predate the infection). Cell type and time point are not known. The sequenced sample consisted of PBMCs or a T cell subset sorted from them (not recorded which). CDR3 in DNA: TGCGCCAGCAGCTTGGGCCTTACGGTTGGAGCAGATACGCAGTATTTT. Its translation is CASSLGLTVGADTQYF.